This record looks at one TCR beta chain sequence and its context. From blood CD8+ and CD4+ T cells, TCR beta sequences were generated. Germline V gene lookup returns CDR1 SNHLY and CDR2 FYNNEI. J lost 5 bases, V lost 7 bases, and 8 bases had no gene match. The CDR3 has 14 amino acids. The authors reverse transcribed roughly 0.5 to 1 ug RNA with random hexamers. A single record per CDR3 protein comes from TCRdb applying MiXCR to the immunoSEQ multiplex PCR reads. The sample holds about 200,000 distinct CDR3 sequences, 90% to 95% seen once. This sample stems from a study of CD8 T cells in Susac syndrome.

The material sequenced was CD4+ T cells from PBMCs. The chain has TRBV2 and TRBJ1-2, with 9 bases aligning to TRBD1. This receptor was taken from a human donor with Susac syndrome. The DNA of the CDR3 is TGTGCCAGCATTCCGACAGGGGGGGAATATGGCTACACCTTC. This gives the protein CASIPTGGEYGYTF.